These T cell receptor beta chains were read from a single sample in a study of Ad26.COV2.S vaccination and SARS-CoV-2 variants. Only in-frame clones appear in the TCRdb table, and some are missing; sequencing was by immunoSEQ multiplex PCR. The table includes roughly 380,000 clones, roughly 84% detected once. The specimen comprised peripheral blood, sampled in a trial of Ad26.COV2.S vaccine versus placebo. The receptors here all came from a person aged 18 to 65 who received the Ad26.COV2.S COVID-19 vaccine or a placebo. Both conserved end residues are trimmed from each CDR3.

>TRBV7-9
ASSSRQGQASYEQY
>TRBV4-3
ASSQDWDGHNEQF
>TRBV29-1
SGNRDSLNTEAF
>TRBV2
ASSPGQGATYNSPLH
>TRBV4-1
ASSQGQGGPATGRPQH
>TRBV6-2/TRBV6-3
ASSSPRDFFSDEQF
>TRBV30
AWSDGQLSTDTQY
>TRBV15
ATSRAGTVSGNTIY
>TRBV10-3
AINVAGRTGELF
>TRBV9
ASRDNYGYT
>TRBV5-4
ASSLGGDRGPRGAF
>TRBV7-2
ASSLSSPPETQY
>TRBV5-4
ASSGATGRQETQY
>TRBV6-5
ASKGGGNFPDTQY
>TRBV5-8
ASSLEGDYEQY
>TRBV28
ASSRQRFQETQY
>TRBV19
ASGSRDANEKLF
>TRBV11-2
ASSLTPNTGELF
>TRBV5-6
ASSLPYTGVYYEQY
>TRBV7-9
ASSLGRGPTGELF
>TRBV27
ASSPDREYEQY
>TRBV10-3
AITAGDFYEQY
>TRBV4-1
ASSPSNGATGELF
>TRBV18
ASSPGTANEQY
>TRBV2
ASSPQNTIY
>TRBV24-1
ATSDKLAGVQETQY
>TRBV5-4
ASSLTQGMNTEAF
>TRBV29-1
SVDAGRREQY
>TRBV7-2
ASSLTPAGEHKGEQY
>TRBV5-1
ASSYDSTSREY
>TRBV5-4
ASRPELEFQETQY
>TRBV19
ASSIEAGGTYEQY
>TRBV29-1
SVARAGGSGELF
>TRBV6-4
ASSSRAGGSDEQF
>TRBV19
ASTYTPGTVNSPLH
>TRBV6-5
ASRASGINEQF
>TRBV27
ASSPRLVSTGELF
>TRBV7-2
ASSLESDQPQH
>TRBV4-1
ASSRGQPDEQF
>TRBV7-8
ASSFKSSDNEQY
>TRBV18
ASSPAGQAPNYGYT
>TRBV30
AWSRQGADTQY
>TRBV2
ASMRSGRVNEQF
>TRBV18
ASSPGTGGADTQY
>TRBV6-5
ASSYSSGHEAF
>TRBV6-5
ASSYSPGARGYT
>TRBV10-3
AISESRGGTVNSPLH